This TCR beta chain was recovered during a study of beta chain features in type 1 diabetes. Study background: Across all samples, roughly 99 million sorted cells were examined. The study's findings and limits: Among type 1 diabetes patients, VDJ junctions had fewer insertions and more deletions. All four CD4+ subsets from Type 1 diabetes patients carried moderately but significantly shorter TCRB CDR3s. Cells with high TCR expression could be over-represented by cDNA sequencing.

Germline CDR1 reads SGHTA; CDR2 reads FQGTGA. The CDR3 loop spans 13 amino acids. V lost 0 bases, J lost 7 bases, and 9 bases lay in between. Reverse transcription of all isolated RNA meant that expressed TCRB transcripts were sequenced. Profiling relied on immunoSEQ multiplex PCR, and the TCRdb table lists in-frame clones only, not all of them. The repertoire holds about 270,000 clones, 14% seen once, with 0.017% in the top ten. This clone was detected a few times. The antigen is not known. Each sorted population was over 98% pure. The sample comprised naive CD4+ T cells from blood. The sequence was collected from a man younger than 40 with type 1 diabetes. The V gene is TRBV7-3, the J gene TRBJ1-1, with D unclear. The CDR3 sequence is CASSLTLTGEAFF. The CDR3 DNA follows: TGTGCCAGCAGCTTAACGCTCACGGGTGAAGCTTTCTTT.